A selection of T cell receptor beta chains follows, all from one sample in a study of T cell repertoires in ileal Crohn's disease. Using immunoSEQ multiplex PCR, the repertoire was profiled, and TCRdb retains in-frame clones only, with some absent. The sample includes some 2,900 clones, more than 75% seen only once; the top ten take 55% to 75%. Input material: ileal tissue. These receptors originate from an adult with Crohn's disease. Both conserved end residues are part of each CDR3. D genes are given only for firm matches. Size is stated for part of the rows, as once, few or many counts, or as a class when the clone is expanded.

abundance,v_gene,j_gene,d_gene,CDR3nt,CDR3aa
NA,TRBV11-2,TRBJ2-3,NA,TGTGCCAGCAGCGTTAGTATTGCAGATACGCAGTATTTT,CASSVSIADTQYF
NA,TRBV7-8,TRBJ1-3,NA,TGTGCCAGCAGCCCAAACTGGGGCTCTGGAAACACCATATATTTT,CASSPNWGSGNTIYF
NA,TRBV6-4,TRBJ2-1,NA,TGTGCCAGCAGCCTGCTAGATGAGCAGTTCTTC,CASSLLDEQFF
once,TRBV4-1,TRBJ2-1,NA,TGCGCCAGCAGCCTAGATCAGTCAGAGCAGTTCTTC,CASSLDQSEQFF
NA,TRBV10-3,TRBJ1-5,NA,TGTGCCATCAGCGAGCGCGGGACGGTAGCGGGTCAGCCCCAGCATTTT,CAISERGTVAGQPQHF
NA,TRBV6-5,TRBJ1-2,TRBD1,TGTGCCAGCAGTTACGACGACAGGGGCGGCTACACCTTC,CASSYDDRGGYTF
NA,TRBV6-5,TRBJ1-2,TRBD1,TGTGCCAGCAAGCAGACAGGGAATAACTATGGCTACACCTTC,CASKQTGNNYGYTF
few,TRBV27,TRBJ1-1,TRBD1,TGTGCCAGCAGTTTATCCGGACAGGGGGCGACTGAAGCTTTCTTT,CASSLSGQGATEAFF
NA,TRBV7-1,TRBJ2-5,NA,TGTGCCAGCAGCTTAGTTGGAGGGTTGGAGACCCAGTACTTC,CASSLVGGLETQYF
NA,TRBV10-1,TRBJ2-2,NA,TGCGCCAGCAGCAGGGACATCTCAAACACCGGGGAGCTGTTTTTT,CASSRDISNTGELFF
NA,TRBV5-4,TRBJ2-7,NA,TGTGCCAGCAGCCCGGGATCAATCTACGAGCAGTACTTC,CASSPGSIYEQYF
NA,TRBV7-9,TRBJ1-2,NA,TGTGCCAGCAGCAACCGGGACGGCGCCGAGGGCTACACCTTC,CASSNRDGAEGYTF
NA,TRBV10-3,TRBJ2-2,NA,TGTGCCATCAGTGAGGCCAGGGCGGGGACGAAGGGGTCCGGGGAGCTGTTTTTT,CAISEARAGTKGSGELFF
NA,TRBV7-9,TRBJ2-5,TRBD2,TGTGCCAGCAGCTTAGGAGCGGGGCCAGAGACCCAGTACTTC,CASSLGAGPETQYF
NA,TRBV2,TRBJ2-2,NA,TGTGCCAGCAGAACCCAGCCTCTAACCACCGGGGAGCTGTTTTTT,CASRTQPLTTGELFF
NA,TRBV6-6,TRBJ1-1,NA,TGTGCCAGCAGTTACTCACAGGAACGAAGGAACACTGAAGCTTTCTTT,CASSYSQERRNTEAFF
NA,TRBV7-7,TRBJ1-6,NA,TGTGCCAGCAGCCCACATGAGAAAAGGACAAATTCACCCCTCCACTTT,CASSPHEKRTNSPLHF
medium-sized,TRBV11-2,TRBJ1-1,NA,TGTGCCAGCAGCTTACGCTGGGGTGAAACTGAAGCTTTCTTT,CASSLRWGETEAFF
NA,TRBV5-6,TRBJ1-1,NA,TGTGCCAGCAGCTCAGGGGCCTTCGTGAACACTGAAGCTTTCTTT,CASSSGAFVNTEAFF
NA,TRBV15,TRBJ1-1,NA,TGTGCCACCAGCAGGAGGGACGGAGGGGTCGGTAGAGAAGCTTTCTTT,CATSRRDGGVGREAFF
NA,TRBV7-7,TRBJ2-3,NA,TGTGCCAGCAGCTTAGCCAACGGGGATACGCAGTATTTT,CASSLANGDTQYF
NA,TRBV30,TRBJ1-2,NA,TGTGCCTGGAGTGCAGTTTATGGCTACACCTTC,CAWSAVYGYTF
NA,TRBV30,TRBJ2-3,NA,TGTGCCTGGAAGGGGGAATGGAGGGAGGGAGTATCAGATACGCAGTATTTT,CAWKGEWREGVSDTQYF
NA,TRBV2,TRBJ2-1,NA,TGTGCCAGCAGGGGGGGCGGGGGTTCCTACAATGAGCAGTTCTTC,CASRGGGGSYNEQFF
NA,TRBV6-4,TRBJ2-3,TRBD2,TGTGCCAGCAGTGACTCGTCTTCTAGCGGGGGCACAGATACGCAGTATTTT,CASSDSSSSGGTDTQYF
NA,TRBV7-2,TRBJ2-1,NA,TGTGCCAGCAGCTTACGGTTTGTGGGGGCCACACCCAATGAGCAGTTCTTC,CASSLRFVGATPNEQFF
few,TRBV27,TRBJ2-3,NA,TGTGCCAGCAGTTTCGCTAGCACAGATACGCAGTATTTT,CASSFASTDTQYF
NA,TRBV5-4,TRBJ2-1,NA,TGTGCCAGCAGCGCGGCCGGGACTTCCAACGAGCAGTTCTTC,CASSAAGTSNEQFF
NA,TRBV5-1,TRBJ2-5,TRBD1,TGCGCCAGCAGCTTGGGACAGGGTGACGCAGAGACCCAGTACTTC,CASSLGQGDAETQYF
large,TRBV21-1,TRBJ1-1,NA,TGTGCCAGCAGCAAGAGCCTCCGGTGTGGGGGCACTGAAGCTTTCTTT,CASSKSLRCGGTEAFF
NA,TRBV7-9,TRBJ1-2,NA,TGTGCCAGTACTACGGAGCCTAACTATGGCTACACCTTC,CASTTEPNYGYTF
NA,TRBV11-2,TRBJ1-6,TRBD1,TGTGCCAGCAGCCCGACAGGGGGCAATTCACCCCTCCACTTT,CASSPTGGNSPLHF
NA,TRBV6-6,TRBJ1-5,NA,TGTGCCAGCAGTTACTCCTCCGAGCGGCAGCCCCAGCATTTT,CASSYSSERQPQHF
medium-sized,TRBV29-1,TRBJ2-7,NA,TGCAGCGTTAGGTTCAGGGGTTACGAGCAGTACTTC,CSVRFRGYEQYF
NA,TRBV2,TRBJ1-1,NA,TGTGCCAGCAGTGAAGGGAGGGTACCTGAAGCTTTCTTT,CASSEGRVPEAFF
NA,TRBV21-1,TRBJ1-6,NA,TGTGCCAGCAAGTGCGTCAGTCCTAATTCACCCCTCCACTTT,CASKCVSPNSPLHF
NA,TRBV6-5,TRBJ2-1,NA,TGTGCCAGCAGTCCCACGTTTTCCAGGGCTGATGAGCAGTTCTTC,CASSPTFSRADEQFF
once,TRBV14,TRBJ1-1,NA,TGTGCCAGCAGCCCCCGCGGGGGGCGGGGAGGGACTGAAGCTTTCTTT,CASSPRGGRGGTEAFF
once,TRBV4-1,TRBJ1-2,NA,TGCGCCAGCAGCCAAGAGGACAGAAGCGGTGGCTACACCTTC,CASSQEDRSGGYTF
NA,TRBV9,TRBJ2-7,TRBD1,TGTGCCAGCAGCGGCCAGGGGGCGGGCGAGCAGTACTTC,CASSGQGAGEQYF
NA,TRBV6-1,TRBJ1-4,NA,TGTGCCAGCAGTGAAGCGGGGGGAATTAATGAAAAACTGTTTTTT,CASSEAGGINEKLFF
NA,TRBV7-2,TRBJ2-2,TRBD2,TGTGCCAGCAGCTTAAGGCTAGCGGGGGCGATAATCGGGGAGCTGTTTTTT,CASSLRLAGAIIGELFF
NA,TRBV5-1,TRBJ2-1,NA,TGCGCCAGCAGCCAGGACAGATACAATGAGCAGTTCTTC,CASSQDRYNEQFF
NA,TRBV6-6,TRBJ2-7,NA,TGTGCCAGCAGTCTGGCTAGCAGCGCCTACGAGCAGTACTTC,CASSLASSAYEQYF
NA,TRBV9,TRBJ2-2,NA,TGTGCCAGCAGCGTAACGAACACCGGGGAGCTGTTTTTT,CASSVTNTGELFF
NA,TRBV5-1,TRBJ2-1,TRBD2,TGCGCCAGCAGCTTGGTGCCTAGCGGGGGGGCGATGTACAATGAGCAGTTCTTC,CASSLVPSGGAMYNEQFF
NA,TRBV7-3,TRBJ1-4,NA,TGTGCCAGCAGCTTAGAAATTGGCGTCTATGAAAAACTGTTTTTT,CASSLEIGVYEKLFF
NA,TRBV2,TRBJ2-2,NA,TGTGCCAGCCGGGACACCAACACCGGGGAGCTGTTTTTT,CASRDTNTGELFF
NA,TRBV7-2,TRBJ2-2,NA,TGTGCCAGCAGGCACAACGCGAACACCGGGGAGCTGTTTTTT,CASRHNANTGELFF
NA,TRBV19,TRBJ1-5,TRBD1,TGTGCCAGTAGTCCTGGCCGGGACAGGGGACAGCCCCAGCATTTT,CASSPGRDRGQPQHF
NA,TRBV2,TRBJ2-7,NA,TGTGCCAGCACCTCACGCTTGGGCTTATACGAGCAGTACTTC,CASTSRLGLYEQYF
NA,TRBV19,TRBJ2-2,TRBD1,TGTGCCAGCCGCATTCAATTCGACAGGGGAAGGCTGGCCGGGGAGCTGTTTTTT,CASRIQFDRGRLAGELFF
NA,TRBV6-5,TRBJ1-5,TRBD1,TGTGCCAGCAGCCAGGACAGGGGGCCTCAGCCCCAGCATTTT,CASSQDRGPQPQHF
NA,TRBV18,TRBJ1-1,NA,TGTGCCAGCTCACCATCATCCCGCCGCGGGGACACTGAAGCTTTCTTT,CASSPSSRRGDTEAFF
once,TRBV28,TRBJ1-5,NA,TGTGCCAGCAGATCGCCCACGGGGAGGAATCAGCCCCAGCATTTT,CASRSPTGRNQPQHF
NA,TRBV9,TRBJ2-3,NA,TGTGCCAGCAGCGTCCAATGGGGGCCGGATACGCAGTATTTT,CASSVQWGPDTQYF
NA,TRBV27,TRBJ1-1,NA,TGTGCCAGCAGCCACCGAGAGGGCACTGAAGCTTTCTTT,CASSHREGTEAFF
NA,TRBV10-3,TRBJ1-5,NA,TGTGCCATCGCCTCACAGGAGAGCAATCAGCCCCAGCATTTT,CAIASQESNQPQHF
NA,TRBV5-4,TRBJ2-7,TRBD2,TGTGCCAGCAGCCCCCCCGGGACTAGCCCCACCTACGAGCAGTACTTC,CASSPPGTSPTYEQYF